Sequencing of this TCR beta chain was carried out in a study of cytomegalovirus exposure and HLA in healthy donors. A remark on this clone: Its matching antigen is unknown.

The study ran its PCR with 60 Vbeta and 13 Jbeta primers. The protocol was immunoSEQ multiplex PCR, while the TCRdb copy is restricted to in-frame clones and leaves out a portion. The table includes about 63,000 clones, approximately 71% detected once. Study-wide results and limits: According to an earlier analysis, most TCR beta V segments yielded productive rearrangements about 87% or about 30% of the time. Common viral pathogens seemed to be connected with several of the most significant clusters, according to a later analysis. Later analysis associated a missense DCLRE1C variant with TCR beta V- and J-gene trimming. Looking again later, the authors saw that most CMV-associated TCR beta chains seemed HLA-restricted.

This CDR3 has 14 amino acids. Germline V gene lookup returns CDR1 SGHVS and CDR2 FNYEAQ. V was pared by 0 bases and J by 9 bases, with 12 bases between. This clonotype originated in a man aged 50-59 years in good health and CMV-seronegative. The material sequenced was PBMCs. The chain employs TRBV7-6 and TRBJ2-1, with D maybe TRBD2 (6 bases). CDR3 sequence reads: CASSLARLVGEQFF. CDR3 DNA: TGTGCCAGCAGCTTAGCGAGACTAGTAGGTGAGCAGTTCTTC.